This T cell receptor beta chain comes out of a study of CD8 T cells in Susac syndrome. RNA totalling about 0.45 to 1 ug underwent reverse transcription with random hexamers. TCRdb passed the immunoSEQ multiplex PCR reads through MiXCR, listing each CDR3 protein once. The sample yields just over 300,000 distinct CDR3 sequences, about 90% seen once. Germline assignment: CDR1 SGHDT and CDR2 YYEEEE. This CDR3 is built from 18 residues. Trimming removed 1 base at V and 2 bases at J, with 18 bases between. The sequence derives from a human donor with multiple sclerosis. The sequencing input was CD4+ T cells from PBMCs. J is TRBJ2-2 and V is TRBV5-6; possibly TRBD1 for D (6 bases). In DNA, the CDR3 is TGTGCCAGCAGCTTGTGGTATGGCACAGGGCAAAACACCGGGGAGCTGTTTTTT. Amino acids: CASSLWYGTGQNTGELFF.